This record covers a single T cell receptor beta chain. Its binding antigen is unknown. Base qualities were left out, and no much larger clone turns up one base away. The CDR3 regions of human TCRbeta chains were analyzed by immunosequencing. The study's own analysis went as follows. TCRs in the repertoires were matched against a reference library of SARS-CoV-2-specific TCRs that had been generated with the MIRA antigen-specificity platform. Breadth was defined as the fraction of unique TCRs that were SARS-CoV-2-associated, and depth was defined as the fraction of total T cells that were SARS-CoV-2-associated. Using the MIRA data, each spike-specific TCR was mapped to the spike region that the TCR reacts to and placed in a CD4 or CD8 class. Log10-transformed breadth and depth values were compared by one-way ANOVA with Sidak's multiple comparisons tests. The source is immuneACCESS, and TCRdb retained only in-frame sequences with V and J called. Part of the clones is not carried over; for the studies checked, unresolved V genes explain less than half of this, and the remainder is unexplained. V, J and clone size reflect that table, while D and trimming were determined from the DNA. This sample lists approximately 100,000 clones; approximately 89% were detected once. The ten largest clonotypes hold more than 8.5% of the sample.

The sample belongs to a study of T cell responses to AZD1222 COVID-19 vaccine listed by TCRdb under 2021. With regard to the full study: A total of about 230 trial participants underwent TCR sequencing, of whom around 200 received two doses of AZD1222 and some 25 received two doses of the MenACWY control vaccine. Trial participants were enrolled by age into subgroups of 18-55, 56-69 and 70-plus years, and around 140, 26 and 57 TCR-sequenced participants, respectively, were included in these subgroups.

The time point label of this sample denotes: about 28 days (+/-7) after the second vaccine dose. AZD1222 recipients given second doses at about 4 weeks or at about 12 weeks were pooled, since spike-specific TCR depth and breadth were not found to differ between the two schedules. Vaccinee samples were obtained from the UK trials COV001 and COV002, which included a single-blind randomized controlled phase 2/3 trial of AZD1222 (ChAdOx1 nCoV-19) in healthy adults. Trial participant PBMC samples were collected at day 0 and day 28 after the second dose for TCRbeta chain sequencing. Overall results and qualifications from the work: Only six or seven AZD1222 recipients were SARS-CoV-2 seropositive at baseline, limiting conclusions about previously exposed vaccinees. In the small 56-69-year group, the increase in depth fell short of significance, most likely because of low power. After two AZD1222 doses, both the breadth and the depth of spike-specific TCRs were significantly higher than at day 0 and than in MenACWY recipients. The vaccine-associated CD4 TCRs covered the entire spike protein, and the dominant responses fell in regions 160-218 and 743-854. Participants were mostly white British, with more females than males. The authors suggested clonal diversity may have been underestimated. Because no samples from the day 14 peak response were available, repertoires could be characterized only after the peak T cell response. Epitopes outside the regions mutated in the B.1.351 and B.1.1.7 variants were reportedly recognized by nearly half of the unique spike-specific TCRs.

For CDR1 and CDR2, the germline V gene lists SGHRS and YFSETQ. Trimming removed 1 base from V and 5 bases from J, leaving 7 bases between the germline ends. Inclusive of the bounding cysteine and phenylalanine, the CDR3 is 13 residues long. The read is trimmed to its CDR3 DNA, 39 bases read in frame from base 1. This chain is built from TRBV5-1 and TRBJ2-1, with a tentative D gene TRBD1 over 5 matching bases. This specimen consisted of peripheral blood, obtained 28 days after the second AZD1222 dose. This TCR derives from an adult who received the AZD1222 COVID-19 vaccine. At the DNA level, the sequence is TGCGCCAGCAGCTTGCTGACAGACAATGAGCAGTTCTTC. The encoded protein is CASSLLTDNEQFF.